One sample yielded the 11 T cell receptor beta chains listed below, sequenced in a study of T cell changes during pregnancy in multiple sclerosis. TCRdb's copy holds only in-frame clones and misses some; the assay was immunoSEQ multiplex PCR. The sample shows about 44,000 clones, roughly 90% of them seen only once. Sequences were derived from CD4+ T cells from peripheral blood mononuclear cells, sampled before pregnancy. These receptors all come from a female donor with multiple sclerosis, enrolled in a pregnancy study.

The chain links TRBV7-9 to TRBJ2-3; TRBD1 is a possible D gene (5 bases). The CDR3 totals 15 residues. CDR1 and CDR2 (germline): SEHNR, FQNEAQ (reference sequence). The V gene lost 1 base and the J gene lost 2 bases, with 10 bases spanning the gap. The CDR3 DNA reads TGTGCCAGCAGCTTAGAGGGGCAGTACACAGATACGCAGTATTTT. Its protein product is CASSLEGQYTDTQYF.

This sequence joins TRBV10-3 and TRBJ2-1; possibly TRBD1 for D (5 bases). The CDR3 sequence is 15 residues long. The V and J ends lost 0 bases and 6 bases respectively, with 12 bases between them. Per the germline V gene, CDR1 is ENHRY and CDR2 is SYGVKD. The CDR3: CAISESQQGSNEQFF. CDR3 coding DNA: TGTGCCATCAGTGAGTCCCAGCAGGGTAGCAATGAGCAGTTCTTC.

Only one count was recorded for this clone. Its ends do not fully match the called genes, so a read error is possible. This sequence joins TRBV5-1 and TRBJ2-1, with 7 positions matching TRBD2. There are 16 residues in the CDR3. The germline V gene encodes CDR1 SGHRS and CDR2 YFSETQ. The CDR3 spells CTSSNLAGLSYNEQFF. In nucleotides, the CDR3 is TGCACCAGCAGCAACTTAGCGGGTCTTTCCTACAATGAGCAGTTCTTC.

The J gene is TRBJ2-1, the V gene TRBV2; 7 bases are shared with TRBD2. CDR3 length: 15 amino acids. Germline V gene lookup returns CDR1 SNHLY and CDR2 FYNNEI. Trimming took 6 bases from V and 0 from J; bases not matched to a gene: 5. CDR3 DNA sequence: TGTGCCAGCAGGGACTGGGGGGGCTCCTACAATGAGCAGTTCTTC. Its translation is CASRDWGGSYNEQFF. Full variable domain (missing parts from reference TRBV2 and TRBJ2-1): EPEVTQTPSHQVTQMGQEVILRCVPISNHLYFYWYRQILGQKVEFLVSFYNNEISEKSEIFDDQFSVERPDGSNFTLKIRSTKLEDSAMYFCASRDWGGSYNEQFFGPGTRLTVL.

The V and J genes are TRBV4-2 and TRBJ2-1; 7 bases map to TRBD1. The CDR3 extends over 13 amino acids. CDR1 and CDR2 (germline): LGHNA, YNFKEQ. V shed 6 bases, J shed 5 bases, and the junction held 4 bases outside the gene matches. CDR3 coding DNA: TGTGCCAGCAGACAGGGGCCGGACAATGAGCAGTTCTTC. Encoded protein: CASRQGPDNEQFF.

Of note for this clone: Other DNA sequences within the sample encode an identical CDR3. The V and J genes are TRBV7-9 and TRBJ1-1; a weak D match, TRBD1 (6 bases). V lost 6 bases to trimming and J lost 0 bases, with 11 bases between them. The CDR3 runs to 14 residues. Germline V lookup: CDR1 SEHNR, CDR2 FQNEAQ (reference sequence). CDR3 amino acids: CASSPTGLNTEAFF. CDR3 in DNA: TGTGCCAGCAGTCCGACAGGCCTGAACACTGAAGCTTTCTTT.

V is TRBV29-1 and J is TRBJ2-1, with 7 bases fitting TRBD2. V was clipped by 1 base and J by 12 bases; unmatched bases: 9. This CDR3 is built from 13 residues. In germline, CDR1 is SQVTM, CDR2 ANQGSEA. CDR3 in amino acids: CSVEGLAVFGQFF. The CDR3 DNA sequence: TGCAGCGTTGAAGGACTAGCCGTTTTCGGGCAGTTCTTC.

This clone came up once. The chain employs TRBV12-2 and TRBJ1-3. TRBV12-2 is tagged as a pseudogene. CDR3 size: 15 residues. CDR3: CASRSYRTSGNTIYF. In DNA form, the CDR3 reads TGTGCAAGTCGTTCCTACCGAACCTCTGGAAACACCATATATTTT.

The chain couples TRBV4-2 to TRBJ1-2, with 7 nucleotides matching TRBD1. Germline loops: CDR1 LGHNA, CDR2 YNFKEQ. This CDR3 comprises 14 residues. After removal of 2 bases from V and 4 bases from J, the junction contained 4 bases not matched to a gene. DNA of the CDR3: TGTGCCAGCAGCCAACCGGACAGGACCTATGGCTACACCTTC. This codes for CASSQPDRTYGYTF.

The chain links TRBV30 to TRBJ2-7; the D gene is possibly TRBD2 (5 bases). Trimming removed 8 bases from V and 4 bases from J, with 15 bases in between. CDR1 is GTSNPN, CDR2 SVGIG, per germline (reference sequence). The CDR3 spans 12 residues. CDR3 sequence: CAATGDRYEQYF. Here the CDR3 DNA reads TGTGCCGCGACCGGGGATCGGTACGAGCAGTACTTC.

This clone has a handful of counts. The chain joins TRBV5-4 to TRBJ2-7; D gene unclear. Trimming took off 3 bases at V and 5 bases at J, with 9 bases between the two ends. Germline loops: CDR1 SGHNT, CDR2 YYREEE (reference sequence). The CDR3 length is 12 residues. The CDR3 DNA follows: TGTGCCAGCAGCTCCCGTCGAGACGAGCAGTACTTC. Translation: CASSSRRDEQYF. Supplemented by reference TRBV5-4 and TRBJ2-7, the full variable domain reads ETGVTQSPTHLIKTRGQQVTLRCSSQSGHNTVSWYQQALGQGPQFIFQYYREEENGRGNFPPRFSGLQFPNYSSELNVNALELDDSALYLCASSSRRDEQYFGPGTRLTVT.